What follows are 18 T cell receptor beta chains derived from one specimen sequenced in a study of blood T cell repertoires in COVID-19. The table came from immunoSEQ multiplex PCR; TCRdb's copy has only in-frame clones and leaves some out. This sample has roughly 100,000 clones, with approximately 89% found just once. The specimen was peripheral blood. Receptors were obtained from a woman older than 75 in a cohort sampled during active COVID-19.

This clone was picked up a small number of times. The chain is built from TRBV2 and TRBJ1-5, with D unresolved. CDR1 and CDR2 from the germline V gene are SNHLY and FYNNEI. Deletions cut 5 bases from V and 4 bases from J, with 6 bases between. CDR3 length equals 12 residues. For the CDR3, the DNA is TGTGCCAGCAGTCGCGATAATCAGCCCCAGCATTTT. It codes for CASSRDNQPQHF.

The chain's CDR3 is CASSLWAGGSNYGYTF. The CDR3 DNA sequence: TGTGCCAGCAGCTTGTGGGCAGGGGGCAGTAACTATGGCTACACCTTC. The chain recombines TRBV5-6 with TRBJ1-2, with 8 bases matching TRBD1. J was trimmed by 1 base and V by 1 base; bases with no gene match: 6. This CDR3 has 16 residues. Germline CDR1 is SGHDT and CDR2 is YYEEEE. The full variable domain, in which reference TRBV5-6 and TRBJ1-2 provide the parts outside the CDR3, is DAGVTQSPTHLIKTRGQQVTLRCSPKSGHDTVSWYQQALGQGPQFIFQYYEEEERQRGNFPDRFSGHQFPNYSSELNVNALLLGDSALYLCASSLWAGGSNYGYTFGSGTRLTVV.

V gene TRBV5-4 combines with J gene TRBJ2-3; TRBD2 matches 9 bases. This CDR3 comprises 16 residues. The trim removed 1 base at V and 4 bases at J, leaving 7 bases unmatched. Germline V gene sequence: CDR1 SGHNT, CDR2 YYREEE (reference sequence). CDR3 sequence reads: CASSLTRGGASDTQYF. As DNA, the CDR3 is TGTGCCAGCAGCTTGACTCGCGGGGGGGCTTCAGATACGCAGTATTTT.

The chain has TRBV15 and TRBJ2-2; 11 bases line up with TRBD2. Trimming at V came to 0 bases and at J to 5 bases, leaving 2 bases not matched to a gene. CDR3 length: 16 amino acids. Germline lookup yields CDR1 LNHNV and CDR2 YYDKDF (reference sequence). The DNA for the CDR3 is TGTGCCACCAGCAGAGATCTAGCGGGAGGAACCGGGGAGCTGTTTTTT. Protein product: CATSRDLAGGTGELFF.

This clone appeared a few times. The genes are TRBV10-2 and TRBJ2-7; possibly TRBD1 for D (5 bases). The CDR3 extends over 13 amino acids. The germline V gene has CDR1 WSHSY and CDR2 SAAADI. V lost 6 bases and J lost 2, with 11 bases in between. This chain's CDR3 is CASRTVGAYEQYF. The DNA of the CDR3 is TGCGCCAGCAGGACTGTAGGGGCCTACGAGCAGTACTTC.

V usage is TRBV18 and J usage is TRBJ2-1; unclear D gene. V was shortened by 2 bases and J by 0 bases, with 17 bases between the two germline ends. CDR3 size: 18 residues. The germline V gene encodes CDR1 KGHSH and CDR2 LQKENI. The CDR3 region is CASSPLSPSTGSYNEQFF. Written as DNA, the CDR3 is TGTGCCAGCTCACCATTGAGTCCGAGTACCGGCTCCTACAATGAGCAGTTCTTC.

The chain is built from TRBV6-5 and TRBJ2-7; 7 nucleotides align to TRBD2. V gave up 7 bases and J gave up 3 bases; unmatched junction bases: 9. This CDR3 is 14 amino acids long. Germline-derived CDR1 and CDR2 are MNHEY and SVGAGI. CDR3: CASTGTIKNYEQYF. CDR3 in DNA: TGTGCCAGCACGGGGACTATCAAAAACTACGAGCAGTACTTC.

The chain has TRBV5-4 and TRBJ2-2, with D possibly being TRBD1 (5 bases). Trimming took off 2 bases at V and 0 bases at J, with 11 bases between the two ends. Germline CDR1 reads SGHNT; CDR2 reads YYREEE (reference sequence). CDR3 length: 16 residues. The CDR3 region has the DNA TGTGCCAGCAGCTTTATACAGGAGACGAACACCGGGGAGCTGTTTTTT. Its protein is CASSFIQETNTGELFF.

V and J are TRBV30 and TRBJ2-2; D might be TRBD1 (5 bases). Deletions cut 5 bases from V and 6 bases from J, with 10 bases between. The CDR3 consists of 12 residues. Germline V gene sequence: CDR1 GTSNPN, CDR2 SVGIG (reference sequence). DNA of the CDR3: TGTGCCTGGGGCAGGGTTTCCGGGGAGCTGTTTTTT. Translation gives CAWGRVSGELFF.

The count of this clone is one. The chain employs TRBV5-1 and TRBJ2-1; D is perhaps TRBD2 (5 bases). The CDR3 spans 12 residues. Germline V CDR1 and CDR2: SGHRS, YFSETQ. Trimming pared 1 base from V and 8 bases from J, leaving 7 bases between. The CDR3 loop reads CASSLTSDEQFF. Here the CDR3 DNA reads TGCGCCAGCAGCTTGACTAGTGATGAGCAGTTCTTC.

The CDR3, as DNA: TGTGCCAGCATGCGGGTCAATAATGAAAAACTGTTTTTT. It yields the protein CASMRVNNEKLFF. The chain employs TRBV6-5 and TRBJ1-4, with no clear D. Per germline, CDR1 MNHEY and CDR2 SVGAGI. This CDR3 is 13 amino acids long. V dropped 7 bases and J dropped 4 bases, with 10 bases sitting between them.

The chain has TRBV7-2 and TRBJ2-1; D possibly corresponds to TRBD1 (7 bases). The CDR3 totals 17 residues. Germline CDR1 reads SGHTA; CDR2 reads FQGNSA. Trimming pared 4 bases from V and 3 bases from J, leaving 19 bases between. The CDR3 DNA is TGTGCCAGCAGCTCGTCAGGGGGTAGCGGTTACTACAATGAGCAGTTCTTC. Protein: CASSSSGGSGYYNEQFF.

The chain recombines TRBV27 with TRBJ2-5, with D maybe TRBD2 (6 bases). Looked up from germline, CDR1 is MNHEY and CDR2 is SMNVEV (reference sequence). This CDR3 contains 14 residues. V was cut by 4 bases and J by 3 bases, with 12 bases left in between. This CDR3 is CASSYWRGEETQYF. CDR3 DNA: TGTGCCAGCAGTTATTGGAGGGGAGAAGAGACCCAGTACTTC.

Written as DNA, the CDR3 is TGTGCCACCAGTGACCAGCCGGGACAGGGGAACGAGCAGTACTTC. It encodes CATSDQPGQGNEQYF. The genes are TRBV24-1 and TRBJ2-7; 10 nucleotides agree with TRBD1. In germline, CDR1 is KGHDR, CDR2 SFDVKD. After removal of 4 bases from V and 5 bases from J, the junction contained 7 bases not matched to a gene. The CDR3 has 15 residues.

The CDR3, as DNA: TGTGCCAGCAGCACCATAACAGGGTTGAGTTCACCCCTCCACTTT. Translated, it gives CASSTITGLSSPLHF. The chain joins TRBV5-4 to TRBJ1-6; D might be TRBD1 (6 bases). CDR1 is SGHNT, CDR2 YYREEE, per germline (reference sequence). The CDR3 length is 15 residues. Trimming removed 4 bases from V and 9 bases from J, with 17 bases in between.

The chain uses TRBV3-1 (or the pseudogene TRBV3-2) and TRBJ1-3; D gene ambiguous. V was clipped by 0 bases and J by 1 base, with 7 bases between them. Per germline, CDR1 LGHDT and CDR2 YNNKEL (reference sequence). The CDR3 totals 15 residues. The CDR3 reads CASSQEWRSGNTIYF. The CDR3 DNA is TGTGCCAGCAGCCAAGAATGGCGGTCTGGAAACACCATATATTTT.

The chain employs TRBV19 and TRBJ2-7; 12 bases are shared with TRBD2. The CDR3 is 13 amino acids. Trimming cost V 6 bases and J 3 bases; bases outside gene matches: 0. Germline V CDR1 and CDR2: LNHDA, SQIVND (reference sequence). The CDR3 sequence is CASRGLAGYEQYF. The DNA of the CDR3 is TGTGCCAGTAGGGGACTAGCGGGCTACGAGCAGTACTTC.

This chain joins TRBV18 and TRBJ2-7; 8 nucleotides match TRBD2. This CDR3 region has 14 residues. The J segment lost 5 bases and the V segment lost 6 bases, leaving 9 bases of the junction unmatched. CDR1 and CDR2 from the germline V gene are KGHSH and LQKENI. The CDR3 DNA reads as TGTGCCAGCTCCCGGGAGGGCCTAGGGAACGAGCAGTACTTC. Residues: CASSREGLGNEQYF.